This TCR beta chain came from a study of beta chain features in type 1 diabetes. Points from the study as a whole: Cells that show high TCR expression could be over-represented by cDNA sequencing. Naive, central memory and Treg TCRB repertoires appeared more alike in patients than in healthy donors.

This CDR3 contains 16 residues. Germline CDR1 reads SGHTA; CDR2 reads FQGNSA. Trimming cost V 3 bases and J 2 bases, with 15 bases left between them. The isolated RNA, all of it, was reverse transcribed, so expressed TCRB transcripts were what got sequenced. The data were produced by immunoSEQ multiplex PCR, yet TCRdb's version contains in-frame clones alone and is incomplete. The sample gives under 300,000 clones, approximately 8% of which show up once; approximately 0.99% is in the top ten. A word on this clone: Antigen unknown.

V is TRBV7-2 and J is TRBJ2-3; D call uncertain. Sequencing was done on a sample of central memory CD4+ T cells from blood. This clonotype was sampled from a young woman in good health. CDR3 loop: CASSFGRAAPTDTQYF. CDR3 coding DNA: TGTGCCAGCAGCTTCGGCCGGGCAGCTCCCACAGATACGCAGTATTTT.